This paragraph covers one TCR beta chain sequence. Its antigen is unknown. The trim removed 6 bases at V and 2 bases at J, leaving 13 bases unmatched. CDR3 length: 16 amino acids. Germline values: CDR1 MDHEN, CDR2 SYDVKM. The sample comes from a study of human T cells and chemical hapten exposure. Study observations and caveats: TCRs exceeding 1 in 1000 frequency stayed unchanged with DPC sensitization.

The sample's time point: pre-sensitization, week 0. Treatment defined: therapeutic diphenylcyclopropenone sensitization with weekly scalp DPC. TCRdb recomputed calls from the RACE reads with MiXCR, one row per CDR3 protein. The sample has fewer than 350,000 distinct CDR3 sequences, approximately 8% seen once. Sequences were derived from whole blood, sampled in connection with sensitization to the hapten diphenylcyclopropenone (DPC). V is TRBV28 and J is TRBJ2-7; 7 bases are a match to TRBD2. The sequence derives from a young man with alopecia areata. Some clones in this sample may be carry-over from other donors' samples. The CDR3 is CASSTFEGGRAYEQYF. CDR3 bases: TGTGCCAGCAGCACATTCGAGGGCGGGAGAGCCTACGAGCAGTACTTC.